The source of this TCR beta chain is a study of blood T cell repertoires in COVID-19. Overall study context: Samples of COVID-19 (acute and convalescent) were obtained from the United States, Italy and Spain. From T cells, B-cell-depleted T cells, or PBMCs came the material, which was cDNA or gDNA.

As originally analysed: Nucleated cell counts were estimated from reference gene primer amplification. Assay used: immunoSEQ multiplex PCR; TCRdb lists only in-frame clones, some missing. V, J and clone size were drawn from that table, and D and trimming were deduced from the DNA. The sample lists under 15,000 clones, approximately 91% occurring once. This CDR3 has 13 residues. CDR1 ENHRY and CDR2 SYGVKD come from the germline V gene. Trimming removed 8 bases from V and 6 bases from J; junction bases left unmatched: 9. The V and J genes are TRBV10-3 and TRBJ1-1, with 7 bases lining up with TRBD1. The source material was peripheral blood. The sequence came from a human donor in a cohort sampled during active COVID-19. Here the CDR3 DNA reads TGTGCCATCGCCGACAGGGAAGGCGCTGAAGCTTTCTTT. It translates to CAIADREGAEAFF.